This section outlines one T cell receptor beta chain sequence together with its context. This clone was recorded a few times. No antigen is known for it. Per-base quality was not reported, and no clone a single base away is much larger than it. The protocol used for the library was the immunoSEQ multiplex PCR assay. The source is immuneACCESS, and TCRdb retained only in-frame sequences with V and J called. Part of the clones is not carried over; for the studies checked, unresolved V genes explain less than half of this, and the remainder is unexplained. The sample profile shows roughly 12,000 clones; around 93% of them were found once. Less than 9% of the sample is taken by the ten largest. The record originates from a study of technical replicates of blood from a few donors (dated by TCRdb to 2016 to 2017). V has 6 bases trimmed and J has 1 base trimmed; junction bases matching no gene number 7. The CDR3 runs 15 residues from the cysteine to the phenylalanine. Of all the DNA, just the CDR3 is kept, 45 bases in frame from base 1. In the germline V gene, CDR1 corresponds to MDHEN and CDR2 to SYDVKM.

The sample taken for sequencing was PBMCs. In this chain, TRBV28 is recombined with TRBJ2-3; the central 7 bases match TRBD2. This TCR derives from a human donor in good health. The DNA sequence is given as TGTGCCAGCAGGCGGGGGTGGAGGGGCACAGATACGCAGTATTTT. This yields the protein CASRRGWRGTDTQYF.